The TCR beta chain under discussion was sequenced for a study of shared clonotypes between healthy human individuals. For genomic DNA, unsorted samples relied on tens of millions of PBMCs. Concerning this clone: No antigen is known for it.

Study-wide points: Only a few donors were included, so the genetic and exposure-history diversity represented was limited.

Deep level was the assay's run setting. Here immunoSEQ multiplex PCR was the method, and the copy in TCRdb shows in-frame clones only, minus some. Of roughly 500,000 clones in the sample, roughly 80% were seen once. The CDR3 runs 15 residues. Germline lookup yields CDR1 SGHTA and CDR2 FQGNSA. V was pared by 1 base and J by 5 bases, with 6 bases of the junction left unmatched. Sequences were obtained from PBMCs. The gene calls are TRBV7-2 and TRBJ2-7, with 9 positions matching TRBD2. The source of this sequence is a woman aged 35 to 49 in good health. Some clones in this sample may be carry-over from other donors' samples. The CDR3 nucleotides read TGTGCCAGCAGCTTAGTAGCGGGAGAGGTCCACGAGCAGTACTTC. It encodes CASSLVAGEVHEQYF.